These T cell receptor beta chains were read from a single sample in a study of T cell responses to AZD1222 COVID-19 vaccine. Only in-frame clones appear in the TCRdb table, and some are missing; sequencing was by immunoSEQ multiplex PCR. Of 90,000 to 150,000 clones detected, more than 85% appear once; the ten largest clones hold around 9.4%. The specimen was peripheral blood, collected on day 0 of AZD1222 vaccination. These receptors all stem from an adult in good health. The CDR3 runs from the conserved cysteine through the conserved F or W. The order of the fields is CDR3 DNA, CDR3 protein, clone size, V gene, J gene, D gene. A D gene is named only where the DNA matches it firmly. The listing skips clone size in some rows; elsewhere it reads once, few, many or a size class.

TGTGCCAGCAGAGGGACAGGGAGCGGCGGGGAGCTGTTTTTT	CASRGTGSGGELFF	NA	TRBV6-5	TRBJ2-2	TRBD1
TGTGCCACCAGCAACCCCGGCGAAGCCTACGAGCAGTACTTC	CATSNPGEAYEQYF	NA	TRBV15	TRBJ2-7	NA
TGTGCCAGCAGCCAAGGACCTATTAGTGAGTTCTTC	CASSQGPISEFF	once	TRBV14	TRBJ2-1	NA
TGCGCCAGCAGCCCCTCGACCGGACAGGGAATCACTGAAGCTTTCTTT	CASSPSTGQGITEAFF	NA	TRBV4-1	TRBJ1-1	TRBD1
TGTGCCAGCAGTTTAGGGACTAGCGGGAGTTCTGGGGAGCTGTTTTTT	CASSLGTSGSSGELFF	NA	TRBV27	TRBJ2-2	TRBD2
TGTGCCAGCAGCCTAGAGGGAAGGGATTCACCCCTCCACTTT	CASSLEGRDSPLHF	NA	TRBV9	TRBJ1-6	NA
TGTGCCAGCAGTGAGGACAGGGCCCCCTACGAGCAGTACTTC	CASSEDRAPYEQYF	once	TRBV25-1	TRBJ2-7	TRBD1
TGTGCCAGCAGCGAACGCAGGGCTAGCGGGACCTACGAGCAGTACTTC	CASSERRASGTYEQYF	NA	TRBV25-1	TRBJ2-7	TRBD2
TGTGCCAGCACCCCCCGGGGTTTGCGGTTCAACTACGAGCAGTACTTC	CASTPRGLRFNYEQYF	NA	TRBV9	TRBJ2-7	NA
TGTGCCAGCAGCTTAGGGGGACCCGTATACGAGCAGTACTTC	CASSLGGPVYEQYF	NA	TRBV11-3	TRBJ2-7	NA
TGTGCCAGCAGCCAAGAAGCAGGGATACCCAACACCGGGGAGCTGTTTTTT	CASSQEAGIPNTGELFF	many	TRBV4-2	TRBJ2-2	NA
TGTGCCAGTAGTGTTTCGAGGCTACAGAGCTCCTACGAGCAGTACTTC	CASSVSRLQSSYEQYF	NA	TRBV19	TRBJ2-7	NA
TGTGCCAGCACCCCGAGTCCCAGGAACACTGAAGCTTTCTTT	CASTPSPRNTEAFF	NA	TRBV6-5	TRBJ1-1	NA
TGTGCCAGCAGTTATACAGGGCCAAGCCAGCCCCAGCATTTT	CASSYTGPSQPQHF	NA	TRBV6-1	TRBJ1-5	NA
TGTGCCAGCAGCGAGTCCGGGACAGGGCATGGCTACACCTTC	CASSESGTGHGYTF	once	TRBV7-9	TRBJ1-2	TRBD1
TGTGCCAGCAGTGAACTTCAACTACTAGCGGGAGAGGGAGATACGCAGTATTTT	CASSELQLLAGEGDTQYF	NA	TRBV2	TRBJ2-3	TRBD2
TGTGCCAGCGTTGGGGTAGGCGGAAACATTCAGTACTTC	CASVGVGGNIQYF	NA	TRBV2	TRBJ2-4	NA
TGTGCCAGCAGCAATGGGGAATTAGGGACTTACGACTTCACCGGGGAGCTGTTTTTT	CASSNGELGTYDFTGELFF	few	TRBV4-2	TRBJ2-2	NA
TGTGCCAGCAGTTACTCGTGGGACAGGGCCTTCTACGAGCAGTACTTC	CASSYSWDRAFYEQYF	NA	TRBV6-2/TRBV6-3	TRBJ2-7	TRBD1
TGTGCCAGCAGCTTAGGTCGCGGGGCGCCCTACGAGCAGTACTTC	CASSLGRGAPYEQYF	NA	TRBV11-1	TRBJ2-7	NA
TGTGCCAGCAGCTTAGAGGACAGGGTGAGAGGAAACACCATATATTTT	CASSLEDRVRGNTIYF	NA	TRBV7-2	TRBJ1-3	TRBD1
TGTGCCAGCAGCCCGGGACTGAACTCTGGAAACACCATATATTTT	CASSPGLNSGNTIYF	NA	TRBV5-8	TRBJ1-3	NA
TGTGCCAGCAGTGAAGCCCTAACGACGGGTGGCTACACCTTC	CASSEALTTGGYTF	NA	TRBV6-1	TRBJ1-2	NA
TGCGCCAGCAGCCTAGCCCCGGGGCTAAGCTCCTACAATGAGCAGTTCTTC	CASSLAPGLSSYNEQFF	NA	TRBV5-1	TRBJ2-1	NA
TGTGCCAGCAGTGAGGGGTTCAGGGAAAAACTGTTTTTT	CASSEGFREKLFF	NA	TRBV27	TRBJ1-4	NA
TGTGCCAGCAGCTCCTTCCCGAGACTCTCCTACAATGAGCAGTTCTTC	CASSSFPRLSYNEQFF	NA	TRBV7-2	TRBJ2-1	NA
TGTGCTAGCACCTTAGGGACAACGAACACCGGGGAGCTGTTTTTT	CASTLGTTNTGELFF	NA	TRBV7-7	TRBJ2-2	NA
TGTGCCAGCAGCGTCTTTTTGTGGCGGCACTATTCCACAGATACGCAGTATTTT	CASSVFLWRHYSTDTQYF	NA	TRBV9	TRBJ2-3	NA
TGTGCCAGCAGCTTCCGTGCTAGCGGGAGAGGAAATGAGCAGTTCTTC	CASSFRASGRGNEQFF	NA	TRBV5-8	TRBJ2-1	TRBD2
TGTGCCAGCAGCTTAGGTTTGCCCGAAAGCGGGGAGACCCAGTACTTC	CASSLGLPESGETQYF	NA	TRBV7-9	TRBJ2-5	NA
TGCGCCAGCAGACCCCGACTAGCGGGGGGGGAAGTGGAGCAGTTCTTC	CASRPRLAGGEVEQFF	NA	TRBV5-1	TRBJ2-1	TRBD2
TGTGCCATCAGCGGTCACCGCCCGGGCACTGAAGCTTTCTTT	CAISGHRPGTEAFF	NA	TRBV10-3	TRBJ1-1	NA
TGTGCCAGCAGCTACCGACGTAACTCCTATGAGCAGTTCTTC	CASSYRRNSYEQFF	NA	TRBV7-8	TRBJ2-1	NA
TGCGCCAGCAGCTTGGCCTCCGGGACAGGGGACAATGAGCAGTTCTTC	CASSLASGTGDNEQFF	NA	TRBV5-1	TRBJ2-1	TRBD1
TGTGCCTGGAGTGTCCACGGTAGCGAGGGCATTCAGTACTTC	CAWSVHGSEGIQYF	once	TRBV30	TRBJ2-4	NA
TGCGCCAGCAGCTACCGGGACAGGGGTTACGAGCAGTACTTC	CASSYRDRGYEQYF	NA	TRBV5-1	TRBJ2-7	TRBD1
TGTGCCAGCAGTTACGGCGGGGAGAACACTGAAGCTTTCTTT	CASSYGGENTEAFF	NA	TRBV6-2/TRBV6-3	TRBJ1-1	NA
TGCGCCAGCAGCTTGTTTGGAACAGTAACCTACAATGAGCAGTTCTTC	CASSLFGTVTYNEQFF	NA	TRBV5-1	TRBJ2-1	NA